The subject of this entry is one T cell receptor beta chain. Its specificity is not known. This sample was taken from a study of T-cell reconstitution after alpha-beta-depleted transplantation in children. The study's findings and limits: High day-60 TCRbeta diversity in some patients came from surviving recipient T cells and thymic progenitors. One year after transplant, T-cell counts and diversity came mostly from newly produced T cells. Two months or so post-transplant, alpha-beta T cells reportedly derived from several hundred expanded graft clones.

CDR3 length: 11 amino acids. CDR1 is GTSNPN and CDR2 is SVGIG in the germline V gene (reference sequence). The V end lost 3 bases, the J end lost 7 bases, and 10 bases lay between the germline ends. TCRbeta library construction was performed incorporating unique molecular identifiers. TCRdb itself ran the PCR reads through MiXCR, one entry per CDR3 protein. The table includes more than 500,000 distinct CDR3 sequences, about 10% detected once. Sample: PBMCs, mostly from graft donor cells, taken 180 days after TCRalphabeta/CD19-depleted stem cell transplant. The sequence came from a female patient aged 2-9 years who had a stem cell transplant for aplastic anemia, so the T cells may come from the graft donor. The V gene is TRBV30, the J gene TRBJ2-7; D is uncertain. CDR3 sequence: CAWSASREQYF. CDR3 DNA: TGTGCCTGGAGCGCAAGCCGGGAGCAGTACTTC.